The 27 T cell receptor beta chains presented below share a single source sample, sequenced in a study of CXCR3-negative and CXCR3-positive naive CD8 T cells. The antigens for these receptors are not known. Study-wide results and caveats: CXCR3-expressing naive cells carried TRB CDR3s more hydrophobic than those of CXCR3-negative naive cells.

UMI-tagged TRB cDNA libraries were built via 5' RACE. TCRdb reanalyzed the 5' RACE reads and collapses them to one entry per CDR3 protein, without DNA. This sample carries about 89,000 distinct CDR3 sequences, with around 0.58% going to the ten biggest clones. Sequencing was done on a sample of naive CXCR3+ CD8+ T cells from blood. Subset indicated: CD45RO-CCR7+CD27+CD95- naive CD8+ T cells expressing CXCR3 (TNR3+). Receptors were obtained from a human donor in good health. Some clones in this sample may be carry-over from other donors' samples.

This chain uses TRBV28 with TRBJ2-5. CDR1 is MDHEN, CDR2 SYDVKM, per germline. The CDR3 has 13 residues. The chain's CDR3 is CASSFNPRETQYF.

The chain couples TRBV7-6 to TRBJ2-5; absent DNA, TCRdb's TRBD2 call cannot be checked. CDR1 is SGHVS, CDR2 FNYEAQ, per germline. This CDR3 contains 15 residues. The CDR3 protein is CASSPLPSGKETQYF.

The CDR3 here is CSVRASGRYNEQFF. The rearrangement joins TRBV29-1 to TRBJ2-1; as DNA is missing, the TRBD2 call by TCRdb cannot be tested. The CDR3 contains 14 residues. Germline values: CDR1 SQVTM, CDR2 ANQGSEA.

The chain joins TRBV5-4 to TRBJ2-7; TCRdb picks TRBD1, but there is no DNA to check that call. CDR3 size: 15 residues. In germline, CDR1 is SGHNT, CDR2 YYREEE (reference sequence). The CDR3 reads CASSLTGLSSYEQYF.

This chain joins TRBV15 and TRBJ2-7; TCRdb names TRBD2, which stays unverified in the absence of DNA. The V gene's germline CDR1 is LNHNV and CDR2 YYDKDF (reference sequence). The CDR3 is made up of 16 amino acids. The CDR3 reads CATSRDPSDFIYEQYF. The full variable domain, in which reference TRBV15 and TRBJ2-7 provide the parts outside the CDR3, is DAMVIQNPRYQVTQFGKPVTLSCSQTLNHNVMYWYQQKSSQAPKLLFHYYDKDFNNEADTPDNFQSRRPNTSFCFLDIRSPGLGDTAMYLCATSRDPSDFIYEQYFGPGTRLTVT.

The chain links TRBV5-6 to TRBJ2-3; TCRdb names TRBD1, which stays unverified in the absence of DNA. The CDR3 has 17 amino acids. CDR1 and CDR2 from the germline V gene are SGHDT and YYEEEE. CDR3 loop: CASTVSGGGPSTDTQYF.

The V call is TRBV28, the J call TRBJ2-2; TCRdb gives TRBD2 as the D gene, but with no DNA this cannot be confirmed. CDR3 length: 14 amino acids. Germline loops: CDR1 MDHEN, CDR2 SYDVKM. The CDR3: CASSFQSSAGELFF.

The chain is built from TRBV28 and TRBJ1-5; lacking DNA, the TRBD1 call made by TCRdb goes unchecked. Germline V gene lookup returns CDR1 MDHEN and CDR2 SYDVKM. The CDR3 contains 17 residues. CDR3 amino acids: CASSLIPVWGSNQPQHF.

The chain recombines TRBV5-1 with TRBJ2-7; TCRdb lists TRBD2, though no DNA is available to test this call. The CDR3 is 13 amino acids. Per the germline V gene, CDR1 is SGHRS and CDR2 is YFSETQ. The CDR3 protein is CASSLSGKNEQYF.

The chain couples TRBV20-1 to TRBJ2-1. The CDR3 covers 14 residues. CDR1 and CDR2 (germline): DFQATT, SNEGSKA (reference sequence). CDR3 amino acids: CSASGQNSYNEQFF.

This chain's CDR3 is CATSRDVEGYNEQFF. The chain is built from TRBV15 and TRBJ2-1; absent DNA, TCRdb's TRBD2 call cannot be checked. Per the germline V gene, CDR1 is LNHNV and CDR2 is YYDKDF (reference sequence). This CDR3 spans 15 amino acids.

The chain is built from TRBV2 and TRBJ2-7; TCRdb's assignment of TRBD1 cannot be checked, as there is no DNA. Looked up from germline, CDR1 is SNHLY and CDR2 is FYNNEI. The CDR3 runs 12 residues. The CDR3 sequence is CGIRDSFYEQYF.

V usage is TRBV27 and J usage is TRBJ1-4; there is no DNA to check the TCRdb D call of TRBD1. There are 14 residues in the CDR3. CDR1 and CDR2 (germline): MNHEY, SMNVEV (reference sequence). The CDR3: CASSPRTFGAKLFF.

The chain carries TRBV7-2 and TRBJ2-2; absent DNA, TCRdb's TRBD1 call cannot be checked. The germline gives CDR1 SGHTA, CDR2 FQGNSA. The CDR3 totals 16 residues. The CDR3 loop is CASSLGSGYVTGELFF.

This chain uses TRBV29-1 with TRBJ2-7. CDR1 is SQVTM and CDR2 is ANQGSEA in the germline V gene. The CDR3 is 15 residues long. CDR3 in amino acids: CSVEDPGSTSYEQYF.

The V gene is TRBV12-3 or TRBV12-4, the J gene TRBJ2-1. The CDR3 sequence is 13 residues long. This CDR3 is CASTRPSYNEQFF.

This rearrangement joins TRBV29-1 to TRBJ2-7; TCRdb designates TRBD2, a call that cannot be tested without DNA. CDR1 and CDR2 (germline): SQVTM, ANQGSEA. The CDR3 covers 12 residues. The CDR3 here is CSVEVEGSEQYF.

The chain has TRBV9 and TRBJ2-2; the TCRdb D gene call, TRBD2, has no DNA to confirm it. The CDR3 sequence is 17 residues long. Germline CDR1 reads SGDLS; CDR2 reads YYNGEE. The CDR3 spells CASSDPPSGGYTGELFF.

The V and J genes are TRBV6-2 or TRBV6-3 and TRBJ2-2; without DNA, the TCRdb call of TRBD1 cannot be checked. The CDR3 has 15 residues. CDR1 is MNHEY and CDR2 is SVGEGT in the germline V gene. The CDR3 loop reads CASSYPKGQAGELFF.

This chain joins TRBV12-3 or TRBV12-4 and TRBJ1-2; the TCRdb D gene call, TRBD1, has no DNA to confirm it. The CDR3 consists of 17 residues. CDR3 sequence reads: CASTSGAGLDGPNGYTF.

CDR3 in amino acids: CASSEYFTSAFNSYNEQFF. V gene TRBV25-1 combines with J gene TRBJ2-1. Germline loops: CDR1 MGHDK, CDR2 SYGVNS. The CDR3 consists of 19 residues.

The V and J genes are TRBV27 and TRBJ1-2. The CDR3 has 13 residues. The germline CDR1 and CDR2 sequences are MNHEY and SMNVEV (reference sequence). The CDR3 loop reads CASSLSGTYGYTF.

The chain is built from TRBV4-1 and TRBJ2-3; no DNA is available, so the TRBD1 call from TCRdb remains unchecked. From germline, CDR1 is MGHRA and CDR2 YSYEKL. This CDR3 is built from 16 residues. The CDR3 loop is CASSQTGQGGTDTQYF.

The chain employs TRBV6-2 or TRBV6-3 and TRBJ2-1; the TCRdb call, TRBD1, lacks DNA for checking. Germline V gene sequence: CDR1 MNHEY, CDR2 SVGEGT. The CDR3 extends over 12 amino acids. The CDR3 region is CASSWGGLEQFF.

The rearrangement links TRBV12-3 or TRBV12-4 to TRBJ1-5; TCRdb returns TRBD1, unconfirmable since there is no DNA. The CDR3 sequence is 15 residues long. Here the CDR3 reads CASSLTGQGWQPQHF.

The V gene is TRBV7-2, the J gene TRBJ2-3. CDR1 and CDR2 (germline): SGHTA, FQGNSA. This CDR3 comprises 14 residues. The CDR3 protein is CASSLDNLSDTQYF.

V is TRBV5-1 and J is TRBJ2-7; TCRdb's D gene call, TRBD1, goes unchecked for lack of DNA. Germline lookup yields CDR1 SGHRS and CDR2 YFSETQ. CDR3 length: 16 residues. The CDR3 loop reads CASSQGHGAGGYEQYF.